This T cell receptor (beta chain) was sequenced during a study of chemoradiotherapy in HPV16-positive cancers. Points from the study as a whole: Candidate HPV-specific clones and E7-related TCR motifs grew in tumor during treatment. The functional HPV-specific definition rests on just two HPV16-positive patients. For HPV16-positive patients, expanding HPV-responsive T cells associated with longer recurrence-free survival.

Details on this clone: Its target is not known.

Sequencing used immunoSEQ multiplex PCR; TCRdb keeps in-frame clones, though not all of them. This table has over 35,000 clones, around three quarters appearing once. This CDR3 comprises 14 residues. Germline V lookup: CDR1 MNHNS, CDR2 SASEGT. The V and J ends lost 1 base and 2 bases respectively, with 9 bases between them. The J gene is TRBJ2-7, the V gene TRBV6-1; possibly TRBD1 for D (6 bases). The TCR sequence derives from a human donor with HPV-associated anogenital cancer. Sample: blood, taken from a patient who underwent chemoradiotherapy. The CDR3 sequence: CASSEGGPPYEQYF. The CDR3 DNA sequence: TGTGCCAGCAGTGAAGGGGGGCCCCCCTACGAGCAGTACTTC.